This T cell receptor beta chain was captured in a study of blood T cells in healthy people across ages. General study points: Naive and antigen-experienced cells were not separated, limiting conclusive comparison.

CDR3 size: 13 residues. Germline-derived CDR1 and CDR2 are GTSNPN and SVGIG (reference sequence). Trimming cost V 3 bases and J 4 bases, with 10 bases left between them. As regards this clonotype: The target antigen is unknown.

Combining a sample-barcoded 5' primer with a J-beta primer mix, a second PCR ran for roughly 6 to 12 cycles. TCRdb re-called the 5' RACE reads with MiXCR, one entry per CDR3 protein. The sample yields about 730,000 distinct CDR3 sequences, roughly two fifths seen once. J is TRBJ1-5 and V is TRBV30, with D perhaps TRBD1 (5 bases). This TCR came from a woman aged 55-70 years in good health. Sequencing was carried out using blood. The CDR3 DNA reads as TGTGCCTGGAGGGGGACGAGGAATCAGCCCCAGCATTTT. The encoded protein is CAWRGTRNQPQHF.